These T cell receptor beta chains were read from a single sample in a study of blood T cell repertoires in COVID-19. Repertoires were generated with immunoSEQ multiplex PCR, while TCRdb's copy carries only in-frame clones and drops some. Of 75,000 to 85,000 clones in the sample, just over 85% were seen once. Sample: peripheral blood. The receptor set was obtained from a human donor in a cohort sampled during active COVID-19. CDR3s include the opening cysteine and the closing phenylalanine or tryptophan. D genes are given only for firm matches. The size of a clone is reported for some rows only, either as once, few or many, or as a class for expanded clones.

CDR3 length: 15; D gene: NA; clone size: NA; V gene: TRBV9; J gene: TRBJ2-7; CDR3 DNA: TGTGCCAGCAGCGTAGACGGGGAGTCCTTCTACGAGCAGTACTTC; CDR3 protein: CASSVDGESFYEQYF
CDR3 length: 14; D gene: NA; clone size: NA; V gene: TRBV6-1; J gene: TRBJ1-5; CDR3 DNA: TGTGCCAGCAGTGAAGCGGCAGGTTTTCAGCCCCAGCATTTT; CDR3 protein: CASSEAAGFQPQHF
CDR3 length: 14; D gene: NA; clone size: NA; V gene: TRBV2; J gene: TRBJ1-5; CDR3 DNA: TGTGCCAGCAGTGAACAGGGCGTCGGTCAGCCCCAGCATTTT; CDR3 protein: CASSEQGVGQPQHF
CDR3 length: 15; D gene: TRBD2; clone size: NA; V gene: TRBV25-1; J gene: TRBJ2-1; CDR3 DNA: TGTGCCAGTCTGAATACGCTAGCGGGAGAGAATGAGCAGTTCTTC; CDR3 protein: CASLNTLAGENEQFF
CDR3 length: 15; D gene: TRBD1; clone size: NA; V gene: TRBV6-5; J gene: TRBJ1-1; CDR3 DNA: TGTGCCAGCAGTCTTACGACAGGGACGAACACTGAAGCTTTCTTT; CDR3 protein: CASSLTTGTNTEAFF
CDR3 length: 16; D gene: NA; clone size: few; V gene: TRBV4-2; J gene: TRBJ2-1; CDR3 DNA: TGTGCCAGCAGCAGGGCGGACATAGTAGGGTCCAATGAGCAGTTCTTC; CDR3 protein: CASSRADIVGSNEQFF
CDR3 length: 14; D gene: NA; clone size: few; V gene: TRBV9; J gene: TRBJ2-2; CDR3 DNA: TGTGCCAGCAGCGTAGCAGGGAACACCGGGGAGCTGTTTTTT; CDR3 protein: CASSVAGNTGELFF
CDR3 length: 17; D gene: TRBD1; clone size: NA; V gene: TRBV27; J gene: TRBJ2-7; CDR3 DNA: TGTGCCAGCAGTACCAGAGCCGGGACAGGGGGGCGATACGAGCAGTACTTC; CDR3 protein: CASSTRAGTGGRYEQYF
CDR3 length: 16; D gene: NA; clone size: NA; V gene: TRBV11-3; J gene: TRBJ2-2; CDR3 DNA: TGTGCCAGCAGCCGCGAAATTGAGGTCGGCACCGGGGAGCTGTTTTTT; CDR3 protein: CASSREIEVGTGELFF
CDR3 length: 16; D gene: TRBD1; clone size: NA; V gene: TRBV7-9; J gene: TRBJ2-7; CDR3 DNA: TGTGCCAGCAGCTTACCGCCGACAGGGTCAGTCTACGAGCAGTACTTC; CDR3 protein: CASSLPPTGSVYEQYF
CDR3 length: 19; D gene: TRBD1; clone size: NA; V gene: TRBV2; J gene: TRBJ1-5; CDR3 DNA: TGTGCCAGCAGTCAACCCTACAGGGGCCGGGGCGGGGGCAATCAGCCCCAGCATTTT; CDR3 protein: CASSQPYRGRGGGNQPQHF
CDR3 length: 15; D gene: TRBD1; clone size: NA; V gene: TRBV28; J gene: TRBJ1-3; CDR3 DNA: TGTGCCAGCAGCTCAGGGGGCCCGGGACTAAACACCATATATTTT; CDR3 protein: CASSSGGPGLNTIYF
CDR3 length: 13; D gene: NA; clone size: NA; V gene: TRBV12-3/TRBV12-4; J gene: TRBJ1-2; CDR3 DNA: TGTGCCAGCAGTCCCGACAGGTTCTATGGCTACACCTTC; CDR3 protein: CASSPDRFYGYTF
CDR3 length: 13; D gene: NA; clone size: NA; V gene: TRBV6-2/TRBV6-3; J gene: TRBJ2-5; CDR3 DNA: TGTGCCAGCAGTTACTCCCGGGAAGAGACCCAGTACTTC; CDR3 protein: CASSYSREETQYF
CDR3 length: 14; D gene: NA; clone size: NA; V gene: TRBV6-5; J gene: TRBJ2-5; CDR3 DNA: TGTGCCAGCAGGCCGTGGGGGCGCGAAGAGACCCAGTACTTC; CDR3 protein: CASRPWGREETQYF
CDR3 length: 14; D gene: NA; clone size: NA; V gene: TRBV3-1/TRBV3-2; J gene: TRBJ2-7; CDR3 DNA: TGTGCCACCAAAGACAGGATAGGTGGCTTCGAGCAGTACTTC; CDR3 protein: CATKDRIGGFEQYF
CDR3 length: 15; D gene: NA; clone size: NA; V gene: TRBV3-1/TRBV3-2; J gene: TRBJ2-1; CDR3 DNA: TGTGCCAGCAGCCAAGGGCATACCTCAATCAAGGAGCAGTTCTTC; CDR3 protein: CASSQGHTSIKEQFF
CDR3 length: 15; D gene: NA; clone size: few; V gene: TRBV6-1; J gene: TRBJ2-2; CDR3 DNA: TGTGCCAGCAGTGAACAGGGGTCCCACACCGGGGAGCTGTTTTTT; CDR3 protein: CASSEQGSHTGELFF
CDR3 length: 14; D gene: TRBD1; clone size: NA; V gene: TRBV3-1/TRBV3-2; J gene: TRBJ1-5; CDR3 DNA: TGTGCCAGCAGCCAACACCGGGACAGGCTGGTCCAGCATTTT; CDR3 protein: CASSQHRDRLVQHF
CDR3 length: 15; D gene: TRBD1; clone size: NA; V gene: TRBV24-1; J gene: TRBJ1-1; CDR3 DNA: TGTGCCACCAGTGATTCCGGACAGGGGGACACTGAAGCTTTCTTT; CDR3 protein: CATSDSGQGDTEAFF
CDR3 length: 17; D gene: NA; clone size: NA; V gene: TRBV27; J gene: TRBJ1-6; CDR3 DNA: TGTGCCAGCAGTTTGAGTACAGGGAGCTCCTATAATTCACCCCTCCACTTT; CDR3 protein: CASSLSTGSSYNSPLHF
CDR3 length: 16; D gene: NA; clone size: NA; V gene: TRBV5-1; J gene: TRBJ2-6; CDR3 DNA: TGCGCCAGCAGCCCTACAGGGCAGTCTGGGGCCAACGTCCTGACTTTC; CDR3 protein: CASSPTGQSGANVLTF
CDR3 length: 15; D gene: TRBD2; clone size: once; V gene: TRBV4-2; J gene: TRBJ2-3; CDR3 DNA: TGTGCCAGCCGGGACACTAGCGGGGGAAGAGATACGCAGTATTTT; CDR3 protein: CASRDTSGGRDTQYF
CDR3 length: 14; D gene: NA; clone size: NA; V gene: TRBV2; J gene: TRBJ1-2; CDR3 DNA: TGTGCCAGCAGTGGCGGGAGGGGAAGTTATGGCTACACCTTC; CDR3 protein: CASSGGRGSYGYTF
CDR3 length: 12; D gene: NA; clone size: NA; V gene: TRBV18; J gene: TRBJ2-1; CDR3 DNA: TGTGCCAGCTCGCCCTGGACAAATGAGCAGTTCTTC; CDR3 protein: CASSPWTNEQFF
CDR3 length: 15; D gene: NA; clone size: NA; V gene: TRBV11-2; J gene: TRBJ1-1; CDR3 DNA: TGTGCCAGCAGCCACGCGGGTGCGGCCGACACTGAAGCTTTCTTT; CDR3 protein: CASSHAGAADTEAFF
CDR3 length: 14; D gene: NA; clone size: NA; V gene: TRBV19; J gene: TRBJ1-1; CDR3 DNA: TGTGCCACAAAACCTGCCAGTTCCTTTACTGAAGCTTTCTTT; CDR3 protein: CATKPASSFTEAFF
CDR3 length: 15; D gene: TRBD1; clone size: NA; V gene: TRBV6-2/TRBV6-3; J gene: TRBJ1-6; CDR3 DNA: TGTGCCAGCAGTATTAATGACAGGGGATCTTCACCCCTCCACTTT; CDR3 protein: CASSINDRGSSPLHF
CDR3 length: 14; D gene: NA; clone size: NA; V gene: TRBV5-1; J gene: TRBJ2-2; CDR3 DNA: TGCGCCAGCAGCTTGGCCGGGGAGCTAAGGGAGCTGTTTTTT; CDR3 protein: CASSLAGELRELFF
CDR3 length: 11; D gene: NA; clone size: NA; V gene: TRBV3-1/TRBV3-2; J gene: TRBJ2-3; CDR3 DNA: TGTGCCAGCAGCCAAGCTGATACGCAGTATTTT; CDR3 protein: CASSQADTQYF
CDR3 length: 16; D gene: TRBD2; clone size: NA; V gene: TRBV11-2; J gene: TRBJ2-2; CDR3 DNA: TGTGCCAGCAGCTTATGGGAGGGAGGGAACACCGGGGAGCTGTTTTTT; CDR3 protein: CASSLWEGGNTGELFF
CDR3 length: 13; D gene: TRBD1; clone size: NA; V gene: TRBV3-1/TRBV3-2; J gene: TRBJ2-1; CDR3 DNA: TGTGCCAGCAGCCAAGGGACAGGGAATGAGCAGTTCTTC; CDR3 protein: CASSQGTGNEQFF
CDR3 length: 13; D gene: NA; clone size: NA; V gene: TRBV19; J gene: TRBJ1-2; CDR3 DNA: TGTGCCAGTAGTATATCTGACAGTTATGGCTACACCTTC; CDR3 protein: CASSISDSYGYTF
CDR3 length: 16; D gene: NA; clone size: NA; V gene: TRBV18; J gene: TRBJ1-5; CDR3 DNA: TGTGCCAGCTCACCACCGAATCGGACATACAATCAGCCCCAGCATTTT; CDR3 protein: CASSPPNRTYNQPQHF
CDR3 length: 15; D gene: NA; clone size: NA; V gene: TRBV11-2; J gene: TRBJ2-7; CDR3 DNA: TGTGCCAGCAGCTTAGCCCGGACATTGACCTACGAGCAGTACTTC; CDR3 protein: CASSLARTLTYEQYF
CDR3 length: 16; D gene: TRBD2; clone size: NA; V gene: TRBV19; J gene: TRBJ2-1; CDR3 DNA: TGTGCCAGTAGTTCACGTACTAGCGGAGCCTACAATGAGCAGTTCTTC; CDR3 protein: CASSSRTSGAYNEQFF
CDR3 length: 15; D gene: TRBD1; clone size: NA; V gene: TRBV10-3; J gene: TRBJ1-2; CDR3 DNA: TGTGCCACCAGCAGTCGGACAGGGGGCAACTATGGCTACACCTTC; CDR3 protein: CATSSRTGGNYGYTF
CDR3 length: 12; D gene: TRBD1; clone size: once; V gene: TRBV29-1; J gene: TRBJ2-5; CDR3 DNA: TGCAGCGTTGATAAGGGGGCGGAGACCCAGTACTTC; CDR3 protein: CSVDKGAETQYF
CDR3 length: 14; D gene: NA; clone size: once; V gene: TRBV21-1; J gene: TRBJ1-4; CDR3 DNA: TGTGCCAGCAGCCCAGACAGGAACAATGAAAAACTGTTTTTT; CDR3 protein: CASSPDRNNEKLFF
CDR3 length: 17; D gene: TRBD2; clone size: NA; V gene: TRBV11-2; J gene: TRBJ2-1; CDR3 DNA: TGTGCCAGCAGCCCCTTTACAGCGGGAGGGCCTGGCAATGAGCAGTTCTTC; CDR3 protein: CASSPFTAGGPGNEQFF
CDR3 length: 11; D gene: NA; clone size: NA; V gene: TRBV28; J gene: TRBJ1-2; CDR3 DNA: TGTGCCAGCAGTTTACAGTATGGCTACACCTTC; CDR3 protein: CASSLQYGYTF
CDR3 length: 14; D gene: TRBD2; clone size: NA; V gene: TRBV5-6; J gene: TRBJ2-3; CDR3 DNA: TGTGCCAGCAGCTTCGGGACTAGCGGGGTCACGCAGTATTTT; CDR3 protein: CASSFGTSGVTQYF
CDR3 length: 13; D gene: TRBD1; clone size: NA; V gene: TRBV11-2; J gene: TRBJ1-2; CDR3 DNA: TGTGCCAGCAGCCGGGGACAGAACTATGGCTACACCTTC; CDR3 protein: CASSRGQNYGYTF
CDR3 length: 16; D gene: TRBD1; clone size: NA; V gene: TRBV9; J gene: TRBJ2-2; CDR3 DNA: TGTGCCAGCAGCCGGACAGGGTGGAGGGGCACCGGGGAGCTGTTTTTT; CDR3 protein: CASSRTGWRGTGELFF
CDR3 length: 17; D gene: NA; clone size: NA; V gene: TRBV6-2/TRBV6-3; J gene: TRBJ2-7; CDR3 DNA: TGTGCCAGCAGTTACTCCTGGGGGGGGCCCCCGCTACGCGAGCAGTACTTC; CDR3 protein: CASSYSWGGPPLREQYF
CDR3 length: 13; D gene: NA; clone size: NA; V gene: TRBV12-3/TRBV12-4; J gene: TRBJ2-2; CDR3 DNA: TGTGCCAGCAGAGTAGAGAACACCGGGGAGCTGTTTTTT; CDR3 protein: CASRVENTGELFF
CDR3 length: 14; D gene: NA; clone size: NA; V gene: TRBV9; J gene: TRBJ2-3; CDR3 DNA: TGTGCCAGCAGCGTAGGCGGGAACGCAGATACGCAGTATTTT; CDR3 protein: CASSVGGNADTQYF
CDR3 length: 17; D gene: TRBD2; clone size: NA; V gene: TRBV11-3; J gene: TRBJ2-1; CDR3 DNA: TGTGCCAGCAGCTTAGTTCTGGGCGGGAGCGAGTACAATGAGCAGTTCTTC; CDR3 protein: CASSLVLGGSEYNEQFF